The rows below give T cell receptor beta chains drawn from one sample of a study of cytomegalovirus exposure and HLA in healthy donors. Sequencing used immunoSEQ multiplex PCR; TCRdb keeps in-frame clones, though not all of them. In the table there are about 210,000 clones, over 80% of which are singletons. The sequencing input was PBMCs. These receptors originate from a middle-aged man in good health and CMV-seropositive. The conserved cysteine and the conserved F or W are not part of the CDR3 here.

v_call: TRBV1; cdr3_aa: TSSENRGDIRTTEAF
v_call: TRBV25-1; cdr3_aa: ASSALAAFTDTQY
v_call: TRBV6-1; cdr3_aa: ASRDRDGGGDTQY
v_call: TRBV6-1; cdr3_aa: VSSEANSGGPYEQY
v_call: TRBV2; cdr3_aa: ASMGQGSYNEQF
v_call: TRBV5-1; cdr3_aa: ASSLDGSYGYT
v_call: TRBV6-5; cdr3_aa: ASSPWTEPNTEAF
v_call: TRBV2; cdr3_aa: ASSPQGVNQPQH
v_call: TRBV10-1; cdr3_aa: ASSPGINEQF
v_call: TRBV5-5; cdr3_aa: ASSPRSTGRAITGELF
v_call: TRBV12-5; cdr3_aa: ASGAGTGDTGELF
v_call: TRBV5-4; cdr3_aa: ASVGTPNTEAF
v_call: TRBV7-9; cdr3_aa: ASSPRSEETQY
v_call: TRBV18; cdr3_aa: ASSLGISGNTIY
v_call: TRBV30; cdr3_aa: AWRAVGAENSPLH
v_call: TRBV9; cdr3_aa: ASSVDGGRGYEQY
v_call: TRBV4-1; cdr3_aa: ASSPTGYNGQF
v_call: TRBV7-9; cdr3_aa: ASKGNPGTDTQY
v_call: TRBV28; cdr3_aa: ASSLWRGESNYGYT
v_call: TRBV5-1; cdr3_aa: ASTRYWGTGTGYT
v_call: TRBV27; cdr3_aa: ASSSGQYGYT
v_call: TRBV12-5; cdr3_aa: ASGLVLVSSGANVLT
v_call: TRBV5-1; cdr3_aa: ASSPRTGEGQPQH
v_call: TRBV5-1; cdr3_aa: ASSPGFAYTGELF
v_call: TRBV30; cdr3_aa: AWRPAGNTEAF
v_call: TRBV6-5; cdr3_aa: ASSYQGGTPLH
v_call: TRBV4-2; cdr3_aa: ASSQGVTGAEEKLF
v_call: TRBV7-8; cdr3_aa: ASDDRGNTEAF
v_call: TRBV4-1; cdr3_aa: ASSRTTAYEQY
v_call: TRBV15; cdr3_aa: ATSTSGGVKRNERF
v_call: TRBV9; cdr3_aa: ASSVDREDYGYT
v_call: TRBV27; cdr3_aa: ASRDRVEKLF
v_call: TRBV6-4; cdr3_aa: ASSASGGSHNEQF
v_call: TRBV7-3; cdr3_aa: ASSFTGGGQGDYT
v_call: TRBV6-5; cdr3_aa: ASSYGQMNTGELF
v_call: TRBV7-8; cdr3_aa: ASSTGPSVGYT
v_call: TRBV14; cdr3_aa: ASSLGQRLPYEQY
v_call: TRBV6-5; cdr3_aa: ASTNRAGANVLT
v_call: TRBV5-1; cdr3_aa: ASSLSMTGSYYGYT
v_call: TRBV4-1; cdr3_aa: ASSQKTGGDPYEQY
v_call: TRBV18; cdr3_aa: ASSPPGTGNQPQH
v_call: TRBV7-3; cdr3_aa: ASSGTVNTEAF
v_call: TRBV10-3; cdr3_aa: AIRASGAQETQY
v_call: TRBV5-1; cdr3_aa: ASSLQQAGDNEQF
v_call: TRBV19; cdr3_aa: ASSAHRERNQPQH
v_call: TRBV7-9; cdr3_aa: ASSSYREYTGELF
v_call: TRBV14; cdr3_aa: ASSRRGVSYGYT
v_call: TRBV7-9; cdr3_aa: ASSLAQVSYEQY
v_call: TRBV11-3; cdr3_aa: ASSFVNTEAF
v_call: TRBV27; cdr3_aa: ASSFFRKPPYGYT
v_call: TRBV7-2; cdr3_aa: ASSLGTEYNEQF
v_call: TRBV4-1; cdr3_aa: ASSPSSGSSYNEQF
v_call: TRBV6-5; cdr3_aa: ASSSQESSYNEQF
v_call: TRBV5-7; cdr3_aa: ASSPDRDLLVIYYGYT
v_call: TRBV6-1; cdr3_aa: ASSETMGGFTDTQY
v_call: TRBV6-6; cdr3_aa: ASSYSDYGYT
v_call: TRBV7-6; cdr3_aa: ASSLLNSGGGGEQF
v_call: TRBV14; cdr3_aa: ASSQDRELWFTGYT
v_call: TRBV7-8; cdr3_aa: ASSLVGTGGTIVETQY
v_call: TRBV6-5; cdr3_aa: ASSYSQGNEQF